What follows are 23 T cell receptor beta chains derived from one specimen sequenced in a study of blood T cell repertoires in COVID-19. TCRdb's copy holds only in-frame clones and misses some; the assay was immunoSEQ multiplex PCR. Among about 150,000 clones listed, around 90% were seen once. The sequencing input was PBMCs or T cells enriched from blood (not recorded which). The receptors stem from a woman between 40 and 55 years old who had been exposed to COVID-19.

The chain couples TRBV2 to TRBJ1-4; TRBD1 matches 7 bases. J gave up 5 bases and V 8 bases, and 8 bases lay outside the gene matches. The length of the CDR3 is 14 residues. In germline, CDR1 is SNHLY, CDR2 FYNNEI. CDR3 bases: TGTGCCAGCTGGAAGCTGGACAGGAATGAAAAACTGTTTTTT. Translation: CASWKLDRNEKLFF. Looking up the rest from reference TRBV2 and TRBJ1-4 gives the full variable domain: EPEVTQTPSHQVTQMGQEVILRCVPISNHLYFYWYRQILGQKVEFLVSFYNNEISEKSEIFDDQFSVERPDGSNFTLKIRSTKLEDSAMYFCASWKLDRNEKLFFGSGTQLSVL.

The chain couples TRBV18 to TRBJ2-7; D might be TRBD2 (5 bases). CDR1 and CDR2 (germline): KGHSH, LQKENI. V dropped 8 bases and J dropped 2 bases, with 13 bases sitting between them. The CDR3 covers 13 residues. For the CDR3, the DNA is TGTGCCAGCGCGGAGGAGGTCCCCTACGAGCAGTACTTC. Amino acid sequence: CASAEEVPYEQYF. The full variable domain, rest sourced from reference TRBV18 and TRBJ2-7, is NAGVMQNPRHLVRRRGQEARLRCSPMKGHSHVYWYRQLPEEGLKFMVYLQKENIIDESGMPKERFSAEFPKEGPSILRIQQVVRGDSAAYFCASAEEVPYEQYFGPGTRLTVT.

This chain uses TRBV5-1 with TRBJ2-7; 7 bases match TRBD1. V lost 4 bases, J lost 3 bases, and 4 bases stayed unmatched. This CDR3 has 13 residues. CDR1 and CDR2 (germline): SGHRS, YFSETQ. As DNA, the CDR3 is TGCGCCAGCAGCGAATACAGGGGCTACGAGCAGTACTTC. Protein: CASSEYRGYEQYF.

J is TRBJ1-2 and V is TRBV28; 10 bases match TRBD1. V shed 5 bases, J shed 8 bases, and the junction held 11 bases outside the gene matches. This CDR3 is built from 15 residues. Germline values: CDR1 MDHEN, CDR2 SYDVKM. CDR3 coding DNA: TGTGCCAGCAGTATTTACCGGACAGGGGGTCAAGGCTACACCTTC. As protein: CASSIYRTGGQGYTF.

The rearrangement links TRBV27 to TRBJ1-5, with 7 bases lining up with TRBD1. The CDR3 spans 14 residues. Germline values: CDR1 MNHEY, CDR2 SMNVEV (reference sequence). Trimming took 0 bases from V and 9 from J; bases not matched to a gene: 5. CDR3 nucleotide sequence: TGTGCCAGCAGTTTATCGGACAGGCGTCGGCCCCAGCATTTT. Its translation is CASSLSDRRRPQHF.

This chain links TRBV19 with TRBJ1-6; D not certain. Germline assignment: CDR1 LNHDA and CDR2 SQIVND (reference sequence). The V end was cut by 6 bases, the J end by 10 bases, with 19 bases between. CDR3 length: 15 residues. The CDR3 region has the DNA TGTGCCAGTAGCAATGAGAGGGAAAGGCGATCACCCCTCCACTTT. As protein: CASSNERERRSPLHF.

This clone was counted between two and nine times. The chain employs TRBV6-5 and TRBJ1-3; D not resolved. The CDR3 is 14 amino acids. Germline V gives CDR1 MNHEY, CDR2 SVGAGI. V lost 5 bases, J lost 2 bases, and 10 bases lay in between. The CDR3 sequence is CASSPFAAGNTIYF. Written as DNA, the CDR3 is TGTGCCAGCAGTCCCTTCGCAGCTGGAAACACCATATATTTT.

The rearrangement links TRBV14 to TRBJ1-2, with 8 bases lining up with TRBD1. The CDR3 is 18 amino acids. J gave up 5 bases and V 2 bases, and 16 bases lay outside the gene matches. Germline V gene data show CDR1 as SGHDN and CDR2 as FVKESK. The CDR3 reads CASSQFGLGLRGLYGYTF. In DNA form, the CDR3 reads TGTGCCAGCAGCCAATTTGGTCTGGGACTCAGGGGGCTGTATGGCTACACCTTC.

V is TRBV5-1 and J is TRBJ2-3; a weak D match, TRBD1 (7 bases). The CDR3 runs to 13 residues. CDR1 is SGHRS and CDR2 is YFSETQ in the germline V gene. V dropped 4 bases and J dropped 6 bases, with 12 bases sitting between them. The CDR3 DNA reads TGCGCCAGCAGCACTTCAGGGGGGGATACGCAGTATTTT. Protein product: CASSTSGGDTQYF.

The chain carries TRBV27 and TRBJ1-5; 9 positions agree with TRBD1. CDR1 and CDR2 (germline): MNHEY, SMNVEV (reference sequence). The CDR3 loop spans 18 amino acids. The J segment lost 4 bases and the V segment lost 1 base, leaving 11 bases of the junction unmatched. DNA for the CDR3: TGTGCCAGCAGTTTATACCCCCCGAGAGGGACAGGGAATCAGCCCCAGCATTTT. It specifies CASSLYPPRGTGNQPQHF.

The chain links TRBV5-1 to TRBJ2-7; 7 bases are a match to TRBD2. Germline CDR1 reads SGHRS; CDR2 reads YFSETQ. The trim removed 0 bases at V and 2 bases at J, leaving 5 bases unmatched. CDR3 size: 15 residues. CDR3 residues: CASSLEGRAPYEQYF. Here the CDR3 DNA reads TGCGCCAGCAGCTTGGAGGGGAGGGCCCCCTACGAGCAGTACTTC.

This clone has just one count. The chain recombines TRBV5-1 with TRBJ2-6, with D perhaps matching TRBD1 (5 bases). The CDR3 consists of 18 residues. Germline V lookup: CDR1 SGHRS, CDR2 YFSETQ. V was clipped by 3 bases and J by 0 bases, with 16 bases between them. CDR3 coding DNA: TGCGCCAGCAGCTATACGCCTCAGGGAAGCTCTGGGGCCAACGTCCTGACTTTC. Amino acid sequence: CASSYTPQGSSGANVLTF.

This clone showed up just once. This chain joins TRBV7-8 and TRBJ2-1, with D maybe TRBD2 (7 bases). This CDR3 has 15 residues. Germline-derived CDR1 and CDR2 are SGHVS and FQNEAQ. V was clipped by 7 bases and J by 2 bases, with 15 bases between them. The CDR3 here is CASTDRGGPYNEQFF. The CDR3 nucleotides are TGTGCCAGCACGGATAGGGGGGGCCCCTACAATGAGCAGTTCTTC.

The CDR3: CASSFTPGSFSGNTIYF. CDR3 DNA sequence: TGCGCCAGCAGCTTCACGCCAGGCTCTTTCTCTGGAAACACCATATATTTT. The V call is TRBV5-1, the J call TRBJ1-3; D call uncertain. The CDR3 has 17 residues. With 2 bases removed from V and 0 bases from J, the gap between germline ends came to 15 bases. Germline V gives CDR1 SGHRS, CDR2 YFSETQ.

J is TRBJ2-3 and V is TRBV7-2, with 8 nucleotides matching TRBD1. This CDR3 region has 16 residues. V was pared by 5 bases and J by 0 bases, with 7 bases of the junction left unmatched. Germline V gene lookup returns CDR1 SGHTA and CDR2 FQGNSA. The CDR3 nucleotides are TGTGCCAGCAGCCAGGGGAACAGGGGGAGCACAGATACGCAGTATTTT. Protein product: CASSQGNRGSTDTQYF.

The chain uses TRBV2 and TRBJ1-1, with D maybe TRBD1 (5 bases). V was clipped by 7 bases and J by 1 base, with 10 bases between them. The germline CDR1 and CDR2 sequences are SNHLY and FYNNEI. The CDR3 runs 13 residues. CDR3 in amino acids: CASTKTENTEAFF. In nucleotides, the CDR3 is TGTGCCAGCACTAAGACAGAGAACACTGAAGCTTTCTTT.

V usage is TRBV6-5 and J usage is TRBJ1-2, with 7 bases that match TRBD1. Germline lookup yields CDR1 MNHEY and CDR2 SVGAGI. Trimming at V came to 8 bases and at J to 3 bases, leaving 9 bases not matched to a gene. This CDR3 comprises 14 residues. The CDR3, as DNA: TGTGCCAGCGCGGTAGGGCAGGGGGACTATGGCTACACCTTC. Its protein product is CASAVGQGDYGYTF.

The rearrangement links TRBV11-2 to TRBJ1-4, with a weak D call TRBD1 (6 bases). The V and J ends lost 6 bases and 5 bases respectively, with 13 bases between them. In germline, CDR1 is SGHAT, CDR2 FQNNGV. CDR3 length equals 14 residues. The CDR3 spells CASRIAGGNEKLFF. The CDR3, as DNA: TGTGCCAGCAGGATTGCGGGGGGCAATGAAAAACTGTTTTTT. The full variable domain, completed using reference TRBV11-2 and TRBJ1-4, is EAGVAQSPRYKIIEKRQSVAFWCNPISGHATLYWYQQILGQGPKLLIQFQNNGVVDDSQLPKDRFSAERLKGVDSTLKIQPAKLEDSAVYLCASRIAGGNEKLFFGSGTQLSVL.

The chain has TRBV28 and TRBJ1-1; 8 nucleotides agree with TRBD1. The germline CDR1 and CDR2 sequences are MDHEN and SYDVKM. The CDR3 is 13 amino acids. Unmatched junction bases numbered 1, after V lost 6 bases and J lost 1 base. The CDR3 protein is CASRDRENTEAFF. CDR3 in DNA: TGTGCCAGCAGGGACAGGGAGAACACTGAAGCTTTCTTT.

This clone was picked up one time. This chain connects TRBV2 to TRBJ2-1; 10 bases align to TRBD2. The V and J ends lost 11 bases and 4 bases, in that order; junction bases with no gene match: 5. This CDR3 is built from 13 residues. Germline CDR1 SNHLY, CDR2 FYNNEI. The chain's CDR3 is CAAPGLAYNEQFF. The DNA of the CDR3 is TGTGCCGCCCCGGGACTAGCGTACAATGAGCAGTTCTTC.

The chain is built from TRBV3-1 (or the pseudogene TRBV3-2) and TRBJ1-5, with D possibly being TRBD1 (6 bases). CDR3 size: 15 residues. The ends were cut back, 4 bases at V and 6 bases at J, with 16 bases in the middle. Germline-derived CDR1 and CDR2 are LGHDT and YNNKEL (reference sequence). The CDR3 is CASSRSQGQGQPQHF. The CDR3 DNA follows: TGTGCCAGCAGCCGATCACAGGGCCAGGGTCAGCCCCAGCATTTT.

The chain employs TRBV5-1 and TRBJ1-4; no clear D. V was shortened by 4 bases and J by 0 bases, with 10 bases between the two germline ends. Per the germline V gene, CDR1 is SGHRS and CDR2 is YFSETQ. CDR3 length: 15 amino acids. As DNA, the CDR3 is TGCGCCAGCAGCCCCTCGGGAGCAACTAATGAAAAACTGTTTTTT. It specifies CASSPSGATNEKLFF.

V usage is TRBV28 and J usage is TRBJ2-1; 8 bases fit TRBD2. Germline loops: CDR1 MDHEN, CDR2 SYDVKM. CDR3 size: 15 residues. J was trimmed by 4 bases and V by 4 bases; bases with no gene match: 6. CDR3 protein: CASSSISGIYNEQFF. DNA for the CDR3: TGTGCCAGCAGTTCGATTAGCGGGATTTACAATGAGCAGTTCTTC. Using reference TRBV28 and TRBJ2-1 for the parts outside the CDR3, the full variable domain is DVKVTQSSRYLVKRTGEKVFLECVQDMDHENMFWYRQDPGLGLRLIYFSYDVKMKEKGDIPEGYSVSREKKERFSLILESASTNQTSMYLCASSSISGIYNEQFFGPGTRLTVL.